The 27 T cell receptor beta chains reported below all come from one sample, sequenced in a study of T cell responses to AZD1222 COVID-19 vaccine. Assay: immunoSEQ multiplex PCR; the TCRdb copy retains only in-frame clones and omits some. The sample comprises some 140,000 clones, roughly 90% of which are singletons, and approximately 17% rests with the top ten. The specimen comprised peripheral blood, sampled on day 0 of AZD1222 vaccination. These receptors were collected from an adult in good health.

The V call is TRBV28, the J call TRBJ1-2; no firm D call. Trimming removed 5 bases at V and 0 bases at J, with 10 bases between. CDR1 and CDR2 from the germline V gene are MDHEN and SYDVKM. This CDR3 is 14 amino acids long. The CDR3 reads CASSGPPPNYGYTF. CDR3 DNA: TGTGCCAGCAGTGGCCCGCCACCTAACTATGGCTACACCTTC.

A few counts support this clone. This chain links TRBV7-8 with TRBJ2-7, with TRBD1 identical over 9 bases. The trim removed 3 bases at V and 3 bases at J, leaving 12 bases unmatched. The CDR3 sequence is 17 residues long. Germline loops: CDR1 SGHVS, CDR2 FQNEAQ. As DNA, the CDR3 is TGTGCCAGCAGCTTTAGTGGGCGGGACAGGGATAACTACGAGCAGTACTTC. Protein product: CASSFSGRDRDNYEQYF.

The CDR3, as DNA: TGTGCCAGCAGCTTACCCCCCAGGGTATTCGAGCAGTACTTC. The encoded protein is CASSLPPRVFEQYF. This chain uses TRBV7-9 with TRBJ2-7, with D possibly matching TRBD1 (5 bases). This CDR3 has 14 residues. The ends were cut back, 2 bases at V and 6 bases at J, with 14 bases in the middle. Germline loops: CDR1 SEHNR, CDR2 FQNEAQ (reference sequence).

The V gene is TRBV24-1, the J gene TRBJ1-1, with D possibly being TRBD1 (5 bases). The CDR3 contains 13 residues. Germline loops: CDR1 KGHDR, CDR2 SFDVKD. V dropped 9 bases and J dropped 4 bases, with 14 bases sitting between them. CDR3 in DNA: TGTGCCACCTCTGACAGAGTTACCACTGAAGCTTTCTTT. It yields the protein CATSDRVTTEAFF.

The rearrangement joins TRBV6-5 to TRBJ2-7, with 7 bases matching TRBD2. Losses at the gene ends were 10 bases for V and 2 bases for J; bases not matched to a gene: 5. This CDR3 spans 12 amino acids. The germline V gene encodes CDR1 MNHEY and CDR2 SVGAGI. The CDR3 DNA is TGTGCCACTACAAGCGGGACCTACGAGCAGTACTTC. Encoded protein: CATTSGTYEQYF.

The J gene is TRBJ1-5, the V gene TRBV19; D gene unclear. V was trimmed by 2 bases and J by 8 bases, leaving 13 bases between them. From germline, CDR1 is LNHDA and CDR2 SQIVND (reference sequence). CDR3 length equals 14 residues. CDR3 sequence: CASSIIGLGEPQHF. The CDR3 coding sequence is TGTGCCAGTAGTATAATTGGTCTCGGTGAGCCCCAGCATTTT.

The CDR3 sequence: CATSRDGVATEAFF. CDR3 coding DNA: TGTGCCACCAGCAGAGATGGGGTTGCCACTGAAGCTTTCTTT. V and J are TRBV15 and TRBJ1-1; D gene unclear. Looked up from germline, CDR1 is LNHNV and CDR2 is YYDKDF (reference sequence). V lost 0 bases and J lost 4, with 9 bases in between. This CDR3 region has 14 residues.

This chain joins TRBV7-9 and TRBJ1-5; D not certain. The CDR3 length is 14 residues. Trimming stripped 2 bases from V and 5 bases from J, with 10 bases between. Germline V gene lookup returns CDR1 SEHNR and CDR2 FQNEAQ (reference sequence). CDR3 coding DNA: TGTGCCAGCAGCTTAATTGGGCCCGATCAGCCCCAGCATTTT. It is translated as CASSLIGPDQPQHF.

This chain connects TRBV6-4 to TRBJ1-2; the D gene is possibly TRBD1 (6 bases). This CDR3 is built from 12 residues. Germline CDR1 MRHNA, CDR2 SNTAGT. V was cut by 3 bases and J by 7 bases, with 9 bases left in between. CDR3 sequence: CASSDHRAGYTF. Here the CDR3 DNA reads TGTGCCAGCAGTGATCACAGGGCTGGCTACACCTTC.

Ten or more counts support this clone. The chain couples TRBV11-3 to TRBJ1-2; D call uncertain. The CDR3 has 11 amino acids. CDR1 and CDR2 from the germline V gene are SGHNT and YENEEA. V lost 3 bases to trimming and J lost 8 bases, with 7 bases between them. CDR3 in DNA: TGTGCCAGCAGCTTGGGCAGAGGCTACACCTTC. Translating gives CASSLGRGYTF. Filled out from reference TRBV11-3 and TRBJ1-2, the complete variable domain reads EAGVVQSPRYKIIEKKQPVAFWCNPISGHNTLYWYLQNLGQGPELLIRYENEEAVDDSQLPKDRFSAERLKGVDSTLKIQPAELGDSAVYLCASSLGRGYTFGSGTRLTVV.

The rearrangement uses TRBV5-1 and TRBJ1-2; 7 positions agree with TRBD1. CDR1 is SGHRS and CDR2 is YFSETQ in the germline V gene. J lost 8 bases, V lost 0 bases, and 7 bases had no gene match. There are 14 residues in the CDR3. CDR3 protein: CASSLEQGMGGYTF. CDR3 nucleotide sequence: TGCGCCAGCAGCTTGGAACAGGGGATGGGAGGCTACACCTTC. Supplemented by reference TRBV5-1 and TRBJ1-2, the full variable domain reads KAGVTQTPRYLIKTRGQQVTLSCSPISGHRSVSWYQQTPGQGLQFLFEYFSETQRNKGNFPGRFSGRQFSNSRSEMNVSTLELGDSALYLCASSLEQGMGGYTFGSGTRLTVV.

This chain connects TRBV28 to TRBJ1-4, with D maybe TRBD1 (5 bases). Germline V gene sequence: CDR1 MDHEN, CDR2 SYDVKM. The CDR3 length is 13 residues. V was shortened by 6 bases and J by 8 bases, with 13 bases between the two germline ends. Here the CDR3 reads CASSKGPREKLFF. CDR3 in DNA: TGTGCCAGCAGCAAGGGGCCGCGGGAAAAACTGTTTTTT.

The CDR3 DNA sequence: TGCGCCAGCAGTGAGGAATTGTACAGGGGGCATCAGCCCCAGCATTTT. Its protein is CASSEELYRGHQPQHF. The chain is built from TRBV10-2 and TRBJ1-5, with 9 bases identical to TRBD1. Germline V gene sequence: CDR1 WSHSY, CDR2 SAAADI. V dropped 2 bases and J dropped 5; count of bases not matched to a gene: 7. The CDR3 covers 16 residues.

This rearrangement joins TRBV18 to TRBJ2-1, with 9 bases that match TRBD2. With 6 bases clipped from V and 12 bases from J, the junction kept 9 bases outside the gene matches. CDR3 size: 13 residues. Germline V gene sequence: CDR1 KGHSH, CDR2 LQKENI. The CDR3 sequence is CASSEIAGEMQFF. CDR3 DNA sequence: TGTGCCAGCTCCGAGATAGCGGGGGAAATGCAGTTCTTC.

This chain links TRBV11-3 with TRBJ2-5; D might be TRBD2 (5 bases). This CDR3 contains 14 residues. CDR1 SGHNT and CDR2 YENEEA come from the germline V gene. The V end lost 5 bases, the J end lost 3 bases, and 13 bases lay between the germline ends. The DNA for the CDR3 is TGTGCCAGCAGCCGGGCGATCGGGGAAGAGACCCAGTACTTC. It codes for CASSRAIGEETQYF.

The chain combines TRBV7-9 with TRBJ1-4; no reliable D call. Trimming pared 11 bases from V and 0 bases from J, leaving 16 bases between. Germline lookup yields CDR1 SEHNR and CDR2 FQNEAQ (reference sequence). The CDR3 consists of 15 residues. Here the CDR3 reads CAHSREGSTNEKLFF. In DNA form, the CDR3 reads TGTGCCCACTCCCGGGAGGGATCAACTAATGAAAAACTGTTTTTT.

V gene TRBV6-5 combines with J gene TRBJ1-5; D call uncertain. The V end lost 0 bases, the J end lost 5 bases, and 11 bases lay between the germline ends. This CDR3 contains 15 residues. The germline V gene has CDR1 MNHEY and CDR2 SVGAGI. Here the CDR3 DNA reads TGTGCCAGCAGTTACTCCCTAATCGGGGATCAGCCCCAGCATTTT. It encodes CASSYSLIGDQPQHF.

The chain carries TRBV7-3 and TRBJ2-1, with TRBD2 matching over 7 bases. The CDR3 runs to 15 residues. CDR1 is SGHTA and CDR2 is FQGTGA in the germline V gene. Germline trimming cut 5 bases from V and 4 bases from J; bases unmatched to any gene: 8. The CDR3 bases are TGTGCCAGCAGCCTGAGCGGGGCCGGGTACAATGAGCAGTTCTTC. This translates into CASSLSGAGYNEQFF. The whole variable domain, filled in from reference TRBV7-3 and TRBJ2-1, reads GAGVSQTPSNKVTEKGKYVELRCDPISGHTALYWYRQSLGQGPEFLIYFQGTGAADDSGLPNDRFFAVRPEGSVSTLKIQRTERGDSAVYLCASSLSGAGYNEQFFGPGTRLTVL.

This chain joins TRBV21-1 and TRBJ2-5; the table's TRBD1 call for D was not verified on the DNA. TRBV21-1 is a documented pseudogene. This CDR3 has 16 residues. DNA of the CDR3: TGTGCCAGCAGCGCCAGCCGGGACAGGGAGGGGGAGACCCAGTACTTC. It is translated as CASSASRDREGETQYF.

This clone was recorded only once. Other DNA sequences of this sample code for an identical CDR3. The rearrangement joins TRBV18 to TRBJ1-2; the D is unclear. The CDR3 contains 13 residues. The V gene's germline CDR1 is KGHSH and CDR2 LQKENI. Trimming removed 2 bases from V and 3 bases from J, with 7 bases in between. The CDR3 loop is CASSPSTYYGYTF. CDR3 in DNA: TGTGCCAGCTCACCAAGTACCTACTATGGCTACACCTTC. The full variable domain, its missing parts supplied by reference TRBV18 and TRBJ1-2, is NAGVMQNPRHLVRRRGQEARLRCSPMKGHSHVYWYRQLPEEGLKFMVYLQKENIIDESGMPKERFSAEFPKEGPSILRIQQVVRGDSAAYFCASSPSTYYGYTFGSGTRLTVV.

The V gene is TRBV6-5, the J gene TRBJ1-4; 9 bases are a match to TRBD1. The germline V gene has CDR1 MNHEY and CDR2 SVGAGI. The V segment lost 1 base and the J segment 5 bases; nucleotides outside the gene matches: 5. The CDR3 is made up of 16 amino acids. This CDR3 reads CASSYFYRGRNEKLFF. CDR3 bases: TGTGCCAGCAGTTACTTTTACAGGGGGCGAAATGAAAAACTGTTTTTT.

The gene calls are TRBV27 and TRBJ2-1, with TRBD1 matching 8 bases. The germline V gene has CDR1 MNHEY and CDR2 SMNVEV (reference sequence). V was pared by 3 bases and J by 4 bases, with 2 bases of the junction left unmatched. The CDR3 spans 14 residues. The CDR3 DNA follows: TGTGCCAGCAGTTTCAGGGGGCCTTACAATGAGCAGTTCTTC. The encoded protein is CASSFRGPYNEQFF.

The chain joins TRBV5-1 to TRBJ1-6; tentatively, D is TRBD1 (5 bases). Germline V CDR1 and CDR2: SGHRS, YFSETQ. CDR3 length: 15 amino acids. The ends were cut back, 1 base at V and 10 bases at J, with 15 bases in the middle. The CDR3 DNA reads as TGCGCCAGCAGCTTGTCAGGGAAGAAGGACTCACCCCTCCACTTT. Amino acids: CASSLSGKKDSPLHF. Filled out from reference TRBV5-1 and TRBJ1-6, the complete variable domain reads KAGVTQTPRYLIKTRGQQVTLSCSPISGHRSVSWYQQTPGQGLQFLFEYFSETQRNKGNFPGRFSGRQFSNSRSEMNVSTLELGDSALYLCASSLSGKKDSPLHFGNGTRLTVT.

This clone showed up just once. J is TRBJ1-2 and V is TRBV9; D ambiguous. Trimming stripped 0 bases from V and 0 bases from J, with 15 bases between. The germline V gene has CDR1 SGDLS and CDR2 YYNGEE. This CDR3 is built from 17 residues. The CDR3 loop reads CASSVDSGSATNYGYTF. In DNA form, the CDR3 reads TGTGCCAGCAGCGTAGACTCCGGGTCAGCTACTAACTATGGCTACACCTTC.

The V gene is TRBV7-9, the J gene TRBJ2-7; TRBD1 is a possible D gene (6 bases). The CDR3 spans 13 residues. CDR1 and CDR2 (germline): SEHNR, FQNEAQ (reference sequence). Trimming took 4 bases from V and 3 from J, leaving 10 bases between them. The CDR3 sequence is CASSSTTGYEQYF. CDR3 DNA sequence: TGTGCCAGCAGCTCCACGACAGGCTACGAGCAGTACTTC.

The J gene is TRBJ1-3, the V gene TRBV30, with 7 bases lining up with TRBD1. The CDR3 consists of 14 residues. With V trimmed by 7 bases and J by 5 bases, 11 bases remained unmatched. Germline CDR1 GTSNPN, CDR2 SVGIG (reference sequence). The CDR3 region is CASDRAQGRNTIYF. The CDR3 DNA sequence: TGTGCCTCCGACAGGGCGCAGGGTAGAAACACCATATATTTT.

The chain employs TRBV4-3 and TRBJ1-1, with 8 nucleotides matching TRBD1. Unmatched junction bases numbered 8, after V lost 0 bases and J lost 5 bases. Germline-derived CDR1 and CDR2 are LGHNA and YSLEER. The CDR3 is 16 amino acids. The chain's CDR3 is CASSQEPRQGRTEAFF. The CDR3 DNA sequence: TGCGCCAGCAGCCAAGAACCTCGACAGGGGAGGACTGAAGCTTTCTTT.